This TCR beta chain was found in a study of spatial heterogeneity in lung cancer. Study details: More beta-chain than alpha-chain sequences were consistently detected.

Time point described: blood at routine non-recurrence follow-up after resection. The CDR3 totals 14 residues. CDR1 is MNHNY and CDR2 is SVGAGI in the germline V gene (reference sequence). Trimming left V 7 bases short and J 1 base short, with 13 bases between. TCRdb re-analysed the 5' RACE reads in MiXCR, keeping a single row per CDR3 protein. The table lists about 94,000 distinct CDR3 sequences, 15% to 20% of them singletons. V usage is TRBV6-6 and J usage is TRBJ1-1; D is possibly TRBD1 (5 bases). The sequence was collected from a male donor with early-stage non-small cell lung cancer. The sequenced sample was PBMCs, obtained at follow-up. The CDR3, as DNA: TGTGCCAGCACCACAGGAATAGGGAACACTGAAGCTTTCTTT. It is translated as CASTTGIGNTEAFF.